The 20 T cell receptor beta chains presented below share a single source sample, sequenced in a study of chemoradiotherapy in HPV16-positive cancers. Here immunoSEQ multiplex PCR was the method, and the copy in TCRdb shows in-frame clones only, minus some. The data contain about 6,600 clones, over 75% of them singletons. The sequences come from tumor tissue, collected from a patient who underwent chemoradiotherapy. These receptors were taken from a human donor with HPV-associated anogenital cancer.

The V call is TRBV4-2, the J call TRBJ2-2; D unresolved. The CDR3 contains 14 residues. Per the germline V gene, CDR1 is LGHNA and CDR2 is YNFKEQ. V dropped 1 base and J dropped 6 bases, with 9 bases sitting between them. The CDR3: CASSQGLIAGELFF. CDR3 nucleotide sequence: TGTGCCAGCAGCCAAGGGCTAATCGCCGGGGAGCTGTTTTTT.

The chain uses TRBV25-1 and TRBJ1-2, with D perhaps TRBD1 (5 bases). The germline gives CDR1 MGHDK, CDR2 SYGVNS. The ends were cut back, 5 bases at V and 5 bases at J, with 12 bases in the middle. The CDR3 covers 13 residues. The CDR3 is CASSLSGLYGYTF. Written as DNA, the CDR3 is TGTGCCAGCAGTCTATCAGGGCTTTATGGCTACACCTTC.

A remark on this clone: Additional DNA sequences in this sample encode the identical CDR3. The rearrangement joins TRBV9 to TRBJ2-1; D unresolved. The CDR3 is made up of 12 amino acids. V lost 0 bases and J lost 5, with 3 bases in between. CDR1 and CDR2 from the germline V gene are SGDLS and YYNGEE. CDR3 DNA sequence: TGTGCCAGCAGCGTAGGACACAATGAGCAGTTCTTC. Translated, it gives CASSVGHNEQFF. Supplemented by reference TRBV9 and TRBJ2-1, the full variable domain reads DSGVTQTPKHLITATGQRVTLRCSPRSGDLSVYWYQQSLDQGLQFLIQYYNGEERAKGNILERFSAQQFPDLHSELNLSSLELGDSALYFCASSVGHNEQFFGPGTRLTVL.

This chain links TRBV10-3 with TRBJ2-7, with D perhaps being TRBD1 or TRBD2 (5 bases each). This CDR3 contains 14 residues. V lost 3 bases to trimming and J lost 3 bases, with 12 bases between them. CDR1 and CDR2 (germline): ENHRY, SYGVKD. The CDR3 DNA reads TGTGCCATCAGTGACCCTACAGGACTCTACGAGCAGTACTTC. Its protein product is CAISDPTGLYEQYF.

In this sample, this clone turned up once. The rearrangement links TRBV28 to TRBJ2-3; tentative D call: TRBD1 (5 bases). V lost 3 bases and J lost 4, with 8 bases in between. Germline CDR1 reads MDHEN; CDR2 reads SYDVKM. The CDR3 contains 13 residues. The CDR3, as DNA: TGTGCCAGCAGTTTTCAGGGCGCAGATACGCAGTATTTT. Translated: CASSFQGADTQYF.

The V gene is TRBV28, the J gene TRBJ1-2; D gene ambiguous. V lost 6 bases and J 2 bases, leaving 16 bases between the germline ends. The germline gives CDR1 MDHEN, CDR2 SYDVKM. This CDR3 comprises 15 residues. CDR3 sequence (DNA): TGTGCCAGCAGACCATACAGTGGCGGGAACTATGGCTACACCTTC. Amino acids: CASRPYSGGNYGYTF.

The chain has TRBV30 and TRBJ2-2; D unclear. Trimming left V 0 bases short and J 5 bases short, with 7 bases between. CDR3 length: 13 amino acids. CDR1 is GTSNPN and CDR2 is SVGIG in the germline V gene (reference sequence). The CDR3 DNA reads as TGTGCCTGGAGTGTCCACGGTACCGGGGAGCTGTTTTTT. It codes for CAWSVHGTGELFF.

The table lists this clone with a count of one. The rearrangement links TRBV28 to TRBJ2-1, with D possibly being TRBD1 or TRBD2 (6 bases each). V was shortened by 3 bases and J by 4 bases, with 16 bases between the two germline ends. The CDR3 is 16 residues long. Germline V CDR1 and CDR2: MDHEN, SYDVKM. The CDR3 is CASSFPGAQLYNEQFF. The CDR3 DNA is TGTGCCAGCAGTTTCCCGGGGGCCCAACTATACAATGAGCAGTTCTTC.

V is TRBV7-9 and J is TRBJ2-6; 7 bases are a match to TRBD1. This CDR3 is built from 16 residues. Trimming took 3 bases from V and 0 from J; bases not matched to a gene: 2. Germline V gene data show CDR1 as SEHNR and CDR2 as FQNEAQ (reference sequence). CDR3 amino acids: CASSLDRSSGANVLTF. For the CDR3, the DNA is TGTGCCAGCAGCTTGGACAGGTCCTCTGGGGCCAACGTCCTGACTTTC.

The CDR3 DNA follows: TGTGCCAGCAGCAAACAGGGATTCCTTCTCCACGAGCAGTACTTC. Translation: CASSKQGFLLHEQYF. The chain links TRBV5-6 to TRBJ2-7; TRBD1 might be the D (6 bases). V gave up 4 bases and J gave up 5 bases, with 19 bases separating them. CDR3 size: 15 residues. Germline V lookup: CDR1 SGHDT, CDR2 YYEEEE. Full variable domain (rest looked up from reference TRBV5-6 and TRBJ2-7): DAGVTQSPTHLIKTRGQQVTLRCSPKSGHDTVSWYQQALGQGPQFIFQYYEEEERQRGNFPDRFSGHQFPNYSSELNVNALLLGDSALYLCASSKQGFLLHEQYFGPGTRLTVT.

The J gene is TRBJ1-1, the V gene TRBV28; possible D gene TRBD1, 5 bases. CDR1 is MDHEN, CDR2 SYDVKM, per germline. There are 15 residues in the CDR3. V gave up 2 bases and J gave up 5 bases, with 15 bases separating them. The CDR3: CASSLNQAGGTEAFF. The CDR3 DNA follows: TGTGCCAGCAGTTTAAACCAGGCCGGGGGAACTGAAGCTTTCTTT.

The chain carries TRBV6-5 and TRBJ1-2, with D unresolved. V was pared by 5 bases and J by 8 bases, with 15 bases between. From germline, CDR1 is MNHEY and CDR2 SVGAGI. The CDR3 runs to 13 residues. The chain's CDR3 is CASSHNILLGYTF. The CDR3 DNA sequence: TGTGCCAGCAGTCATAATATCCTGCTGGGCTACACCTTC.

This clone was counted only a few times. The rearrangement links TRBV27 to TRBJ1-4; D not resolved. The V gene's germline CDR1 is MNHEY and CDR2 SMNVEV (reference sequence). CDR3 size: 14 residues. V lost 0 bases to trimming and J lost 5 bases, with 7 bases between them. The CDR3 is CASSLSTGNEKLFF. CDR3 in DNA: TGTGCCAGCAGTTTATCTACGGGGAATGAAAAACTGTTTTTT. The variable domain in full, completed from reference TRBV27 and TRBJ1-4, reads EAQVTQNPRYLITVTGKKLTVTCSQNMNHEYMSWYRQDPGLGLRQIYYSMNVEVTDKGDVPEGYKVSRKEKRNFPLILESPSPNQTSLYFCASSLSTGNEKLFFGSGTQLSVL.

CDR3 in DNA: TGTGCCAGCAGCCGCACCGGGACAGGGGTTTACGAGCAGTACTTC. Translation: CASSRTGTGVYEQYF. The V and J genes are TRBV27 and TRBJ2-7; 10 nucleotides line up with TRBD1. Germline trimming cut 6 bases from V and 4 bases from J; bases unmatched to any gene: 9. Germline values: CDR1 MNHEY, CDR2 SMNVEV (reference sequence). There are 15 residues in the CDR3.

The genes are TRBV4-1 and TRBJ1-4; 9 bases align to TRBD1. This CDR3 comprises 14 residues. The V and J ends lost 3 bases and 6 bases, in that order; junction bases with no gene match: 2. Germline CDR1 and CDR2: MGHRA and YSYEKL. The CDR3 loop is CASSHRTGDEKLFF. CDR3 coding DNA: TGCGCCAGCAGCCACCGGACAGGGGATGAAAAACTGTTTTTT.

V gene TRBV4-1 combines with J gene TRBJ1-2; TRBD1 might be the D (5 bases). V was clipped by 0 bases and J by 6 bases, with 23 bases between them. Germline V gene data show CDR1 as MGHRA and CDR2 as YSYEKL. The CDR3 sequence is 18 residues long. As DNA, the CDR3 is TGCGCCAGCAGCCAAGATCAATACCCAGGCGCAGGGAGCCATGGCTACACCTTC. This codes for CASSQDQYPGAGSHGYTF.

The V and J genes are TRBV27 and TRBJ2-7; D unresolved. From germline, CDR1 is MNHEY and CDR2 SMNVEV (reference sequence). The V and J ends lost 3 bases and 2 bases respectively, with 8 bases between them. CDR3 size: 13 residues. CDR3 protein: CASSFGRAYEQYF. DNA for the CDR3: TGTGCCAGCAGTTTTGGAAGGGCCTACGAGCAGTACTTC.

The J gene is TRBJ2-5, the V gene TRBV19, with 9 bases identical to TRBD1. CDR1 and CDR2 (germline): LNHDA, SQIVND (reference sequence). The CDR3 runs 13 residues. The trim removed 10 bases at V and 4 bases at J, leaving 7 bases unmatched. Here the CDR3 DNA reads TGTGCCACACCCCGGGACAGGGTAGAGACCCAGTACTTC. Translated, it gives CATPRDRVETQYF.

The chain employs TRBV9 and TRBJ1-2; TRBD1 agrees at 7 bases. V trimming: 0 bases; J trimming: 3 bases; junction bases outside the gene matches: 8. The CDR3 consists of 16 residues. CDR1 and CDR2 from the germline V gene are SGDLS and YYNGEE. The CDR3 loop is CASSVVRDSSYYGYTF. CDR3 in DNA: TGTGCCAGCAGCGTAGTAAGGGACAGCTCTTACTATGGCTACACCTTC. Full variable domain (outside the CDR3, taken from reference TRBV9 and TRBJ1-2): DSGVTQTPKHLITATGQRVTLRCSPRSGDLSVYWYQQSLDQGLQFLIQYYNGEERAKGNILERFSAQQFPDLHSELNLSSLELGDSALYFCASSVVRDSSYYGYTFGSGTRLTVV.

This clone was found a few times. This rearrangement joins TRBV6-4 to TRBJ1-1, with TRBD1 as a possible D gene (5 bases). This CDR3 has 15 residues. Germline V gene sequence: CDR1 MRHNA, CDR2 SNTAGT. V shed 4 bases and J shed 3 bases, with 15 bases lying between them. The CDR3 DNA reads TGTGCCAGCAGTGTTCAGGGATTGGGGGACACTGAAGCTTTCTTT. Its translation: CASSVQGLGDTEAFF.